This T cell receptor beta chain was identified in a study of identical twins. TCRdb recomputed calls from the 5' RACE reads with MiXCR, one row per CDR3 protein. The data contain about 720,000 distinct CDR3 sequences, about 18% of them singletons. The CDR3 loop spans 14 amino acids. Germline CDR1 is MNHEY and CDR2 is SVGAGI. V gave up 2 bases and J gave up 4 bases, with 8 bases separating them. In addition, the sample was reused for a study of T cells expressing NK-cell markers. From that paper: Source material for TCR beta repertoires consisted of sorted CD3+CD56+NKG2C+, CD3+CD56+NKG2C- and CD3+CD56-NKG2C+ T cells. With respect to HCMV, seven of the eight sequenced donors were seropositive, and one was seronegative. Of the CD8+ T cell pool in roughly six donors, roughly 1.0-8% was accounted for by dominant NKG2C+ clonotypes. The same clonotypes also predominated in the CD3+CD56-NKG2C+ fraction of a few donors.

The material sequenced was PBMCs. The sequence derives from a woman aged 18-29 years in good health. The chain carries TRBV6-5 and TRBJ2-2; the D is unclear. CDR3 sequence: CASSYNEVTGELFF. The DNA for the CDR3 is TGTGCCAGCAGTTACAATGAAGTCACCGGGGAGCTGTTTTTT.